The 15 T cell receptor beta chains presented below share a single source sample, sequenced in a study of coeliac disease. Clones were read by immunoSEQ multiplex PCR, and TCRdb kept only the in-frame ones, dropping some. The data hold about 4,300 clones, with less than 70% observed a single time. Material: intraepithelial lymphocytes from the gut. Receptor source: a human donor with active celiac disease.

The chain joins TRBV6-4 to TRBJ2-3; maybe TRBD2 (6 bases). The CDR3 is 14 amino acids. Germline values: CDR1 MRHNA, CDR2 SNTAGT. V gave up 4 bases and J gave up 4 bases, with 12 bases separating them. CDR3 coding DNA: TGTGCCAGCAGTGCACCGGGAGACGCAGATACGCAGTATTTT. It translates to CASSAPGDADTQYF.

This clone was detected only a few times. The genes are TRBV5-4 and TRBJ2-7, with D possibly TRBD2 on 5 matching bases. Germline CDR1 SGHNT, CDR2 YYREEE (reference sequence). Trimming left V 2 bases short and J 0 bases short, with 12 bases between. This CDR3 is 15 amino acids long. This CDR3 reads CASSLGAATSYEQYF. CDR3 sequence (DNA): TGTGCCAGCAGCTTAGGAGCGGCAACCTCCTACGAGCAGTACTTC. The full variable domain, rest sourced from reference TRBV5-4 and TRBJ2-7, is ETGVTQSPTHLIKTRGQQVTLRCSSQSGHNTVSWYQQALGQGPQFIFQYYREEENGRGNFPPRFSGLQFPNYSSELNVNALELDDSALYLCASSLGAATSYEQYFGPGTRLTVT.

This clone was seen more than once but under ten times. This sequence joins TRBV2 and TRBJ2-6, with TRBD2 identical over 11 bases. Per germline, CDR1 SNHLY and CDR2 FYNNEI. This CDR3 has 18 amino acids. J was trimmed by 0 bases and V by 6 bases; bases with no gene match: 7. CDR3 sequence (DNA): TGTGCCAGCAGCGCCGGGACTAGCGGTCTCTCTGGGGCCAACGTCCTGACTTTC. Translated: CASSAGTSGLSGANVLTF.

For this clone: A far larger clone is one base from this, pointing to a likely read error. The chain is built from TRBV9 and TRBJ1-1; D is undetermined. The germline gives CDR1 SGDLS, CDR2 YYNGEE. The CDR3 runs 12 residues. The CDR3 sequence is CASSVADTVAFF. Written as DNA, the CDR3 is TGTGCCAGCAGCGTAGCAGACACTGTAGCTTTCTTT.

This chain uses TRBV27 with TRBJ2-7, with D possibly matching TRBD2 (5 bases). V lost 11 bases and J lost 0, with 14 bases in between. CDR1 and CDR2 from the germline V gene are MNHEY and SMNVEV (reference sequence). This CDR3 has 13 amino acids. CDR3 DNA: TGTGCCGTCCATAGCGCCAGCTCCTACGAGCAGTACTTC. It yields the protein CAVHSASSYEQYF.

CDR3: CASSLMTSGYNTDTQYF. The CDR3 DNA reads TGTGCCAGCAGCTTAATGACTAGCGGGTATAACACAGATACGCAGTATTTT. V gene TRBV7-9 combines with J gene TRBJ2-3, with 10 positions matching TRBD2. From germline, CDR1 is SEHNR and CDR2 FQNEAQ (reference sequence). This CDR3 has 17 amino acids. V shed 2 bases and J 2 bases; nucleotides not matched to a gene: 7.

Details on this clone: At one boundary the junction diverges from the germline segment, which might be a read error. The J gene is TRBJ1-1, the V gene TRBV7-9; 9 bases match TRBD1. Germline loops: CDR1 SEHNR, CDR2 FQNEAQ (reference sequence). The CDR3 has 16 amino acids. CDR3 nucleotide sequence: TGTGCCAGCAACTTATTTACAGGGGGCTCGTACACTAAAGCTTTCTTT. Its protein is CASNLFTGGSYTKAFF.

V and J are TRBV10-3 and TRBJ2-5; 10 positions match TRBD2. V was pared by 3 bases and J by 9 bases, with 7 bases of the junction left unmatched. The CDR3 length is 14 residues. Germline V CDR1 and CDR2: ENHRY, SYGVKD. The CDR3 protein is CAISDGTSEFPQYF. Written as DNA, the CDR3 is TGTGCCATCAGTGATGGGACTAGCGAGTTCCCCCAGTACTTC.

Within the sample, this clone is medium-sized (0.01 to 0.1%). The V and J genes are TRBV4-3 and TRBJ2-7, with D perhaps matching TRBD1 (7 bases). The germline V and J ends were trimmed by 1 base and 6 bases, with 19 bases remaining between them. The CDR3 has 16 amino acids. Germline V CDR1 and CDR2: LGHNA, YSLEER. In nucleotides, the CDR3 is TGCGCCAGCAGCCAAGCTCGGAGGGGGCTTTTAGGCGAGCAGTACTTC. This encodes CASSQARRGLLGEQYF.

Here the CDR3 reads CASSSPKREAGYNEQFF. The CDR3 DNA sequence: TGTGCCAGCAGCTCCCCCAAGCGGGAGGCTGGCTACAATGAGCAGTTCTTC. V gene TRBV7-9 combines with J gene TRBJ2-1; 9 bases agree with TRBD2. The germline CDR1 and CDR2 sequences are SEHNR and FQNEAQ (reference sequence). The CDR3 contains 17 residues. Losses at the gene ends were 4 bases for V and 3 bases for J; bases not matched to a gene: 10.

The chain is built from TRBV27 and TRBJ2-1; 13 bases are shared with TRBD2. Germline CDR1 and CDR2: MNHEY and SMNVEV (reference sequence). This CDR3 is 15 amino acids long. After removal of 2 bases from V and 9 bases from J, the junction contained 4 bases not matched to a gene. The CDR3 spells CASSLPRTSGSEQFF. DNA for the CDR3: TGTGCCAGCAGTTTACCCCGGACTAGCGGGAGTGAGCAGTTCTTC.

The chain couples TRBV15 to TRBJ2-7; D perhaps matches TRBD2 (6 bases). Trimming pared 2 bases from V and 2 bases from J, leaving 13 bases between. The CDR3 consists of 15 residues. The germline V gene encodes CDR1 LNHNV and CDR2 YYDKDF (reference sequence). In DNA, the CDR3 is TGTGCCACCAGCAGATCCGCCGGAGGGACCTACGAGCAGTACTTC. It is translated as CATSRSAGGTYEQYF.

V usage is TRBV4-1 and J usage is TRBJ2-1; 7 bases map to TRBD1. This CDR3 has 15 amino acids. Germline V gene lookup returns CDR1 MGHRA and CDR2 YSYEKL. V dropped 3 bases and J dropped 2; count of bases not matched to a gene: 4. The CDR3 DNA follows: TGCGCCAGCAGCCAGGGTGGGACAGCCTACAATGAGCAGTTCTTC. Protein sequence: CASSQGGTAYNEQFF.

This chain links TRBV7-8 with TRBJ1-4; a possible D gene is TRBD1 (5 bases). Germline CDR1 SGHVS, CDR2 FQNEAQ. The CDR3 contains 15 residues. Between the trimmed V and J ends, which lost 1 base and 4 bases, there was a span of 10 bases. The CDR3 region has the DNA TGTGCCAGCAGCTTAGATGACAGTAGTAATGAAAAACTGTTTTTT. This sequence encodes CASSLDDSSNEKLFF.

This clone was picked up a small number of times. The chain joins TRBV27 to TRBJ1-2; 8 bases agree with TRBD1. CDR1 and CDR2 from the germline V gene are MNHEY and SMNVEV (reference sequence). The J segment lost 3 bases and the V segment lost 0 bases, leaving 6 bases of the junction unmatched. The CDR3 is made up of 16 amino acids. The CDR3, as DNA: TGTGCCAGCAGTTTATCTCCGGGACAGGTTCACTATGGCTACACCTTC. It is translated as CASSLSPGQVHYGYTF.